These T cell receptor beta chains were read from a single sample in a study of monozygotic twins with inflammatory bowel disease. Reanalyzing the 5' RACE reads, TCRdb keeps one entry per CDR3 protein, without DNA. This listing includes about 450,000 distinct CDR3 sequences. Sequencing input: blood. The receptor source for this set is a human donor with ulcerative colitis or Crohn's disease, or a healthy co-twin of an affected twin (not recorded which). Both conserved end residues are part of each CDR3. Fields, in order: J gene, V gene, CDR3 protein.

TRBJ2-3 TRBV7-9 CASSLLAPSGTDTQYF
TRBJ1-1 TRBV7-9 CASTSDTMNTEAFF
TRBJ1-5 TRBV12-3/TRBV12-4 CASRGTGVIGQPQHF
TRBJ2-5 TRBV18 CASSPRALQETQYF
TRBJ2-2 TRBV11-1 CASSFAESDRGNTGELFF
TRBJ1-2 TRBV5-1 CASSSQGGHGYTF
TRBJ2-7 TRBV29-1 CSVDLYRGEQYF
TRBJ2-5 TRBV6-5 CASSYSTTQWETQYF
TRBJ2-7 TRBV20-1 CSARAASGYEQYF
TRBJ1-6 TRBV2 CASSDWRGRDSPLHF
TRBJ2-1 TRBV7-2 CASSLSPGNEQFF
TRBJ1-1 TRBV28 CASSSGPTEAFF
TRBJ2-2 TRBV7-3 CASSLTPESTGELFF
TRBJ2-7 TRBV29-1 CSVTSATYEQYF
TRBJ1-6 TRBV5-1 CASSLPGEGSPLHF
TRBJ2-3 TRBV5-6 CASSIPLAGRADTQYF
TRBJ2-1 TRBV21-1 CASSKAGKNSYNEQFF
TRBJ2-7 TRBV30 CAWSLFKEQYF
TRBJ2-1 TRBV6-1 CASSMTGGAYNEQFF
TRBJ2-3 TRBV25-1 CASTPSRGQGGDTQYF
TRBJ2-2 TRBV7-9 CASSFGVNTGELFF
TRBJ2-3 TRBV11-2 CASSLRQGSTDTQYF